The TCR beta chain described here comes from a study of blood T cell repertoires in COVID-19. Study summary: Specimens from acute and convalescent COVID-19 originated in the United States, Italy and Spain. PBMCs, B-cell-depleted T cells, or T cells were the source of the cDNA or gDNA that made up the material.

Generated by immunoSEQ multiplex PCR, the TCRdb table keeps only in-frame clones and is missing some. The sample has 200,000 to 300,000 clones; roughly 88% are singletons. CDR1 is LGHNA, CDR2 YSLEER, per germline. This CDR3 is 16 amino acids long. V was clipped by 0 bases and J by 3 bases, with 12 bases between them. This sequence joins TRBV4-3 and TRBJ2-1; D unresolved. The clonotype was recovered from a human donor in a cohort sampled during active COVID-19. The sequenced material came from peripheral blood. CDR3 loop: CASSQEAVTHYNEQFF. Written as DNA, the CDR3 is TGCGCCAGCAGCCAAGAGGCCGTAACCCACTACAATGAGCAGTTCTTC.